The 14 T cell receptor beta chains given below trace back to one sample, sequenced in a study of shared clonotypes between healthy human individuals. The data were produced by immunoSEQ multiplex PCR, yet TCRdb's version contains in-frame clones alone and is incomplete. This sample yields around 2.5 million clones, of which 80% to 95% are seen a single time; roughly 0.39% belongs to the top ten. Sequencing used naive CD4+ T cells from PBMCs. Subset meaning: CD45RA+ positively selected. All receptors come from a man younger than 30 in good health. Some clones in this sample may be carry-over from other donors' samples.

In its sample, this clone was seen a few times. The same CDR3 can be traced to other DNA sequences in this sample. V and J are TRBV28 and TRBJ1-5; no clear D gene. The CDR3 contains 11 residues. The V and J ends lost 3 bases and 3 bases respectively, with 0 bases between them. From germline, CDR1 is MDHEN and CDR2 SYDVKM. DNA of the CDR3: TGTGCCAGCAGTTTCAATCAGCCCCAGCATTTT. Its translation is CASSFNQPQHF.

This chain links TRBV5-6 with TRBJ1-4, with D possibly TRBD1 on 6 matching bases. The germline CDR1 and CDR2 sequences are SGHDT and YYEEEE. This CDR3 spans 15 amino acids. The ends were cut back, 1 base at V and 6 bases at J, with 13 bases in the middle. CDR3 loop: CASSLFAAGDEKLFF. DNA of the CDR3: TGTGCCAGCAGCTTGTTTGCGGCAGGGGATGAAAAACTGTTTTTT.

This chain links TRBV5-8 with TRBJ2-7; the match to TRBD2 covers 7 bases. V lost 2 bases and J lost 6; bases outside the gene matches: 8. The CDR3 sequence is 14 residues long. In germline, CDR1 is SGHTS, CDR2 YDEGEE. CDR3 DNA sequence: TGTGCCAGCAGCTTTTTGCGGGAGAGCGGCGAGCAGTACTTC. It is translated as CASSFLRESGEQYF.

The J gene is TRBJ2-2, the V gene TRBV5-1; TRBD1 matches 9 bases. The CDR3 spans 15 residues. CDR1 is SGHRS, CDR2 YFSETQ, per germline. The V and J ends lost 0 bases and 4 bases, in that order; junction bases with no gene match: 1. The CDR3 here is CASSLEQGATGELFF. The CDR3 DNA is TGCGCCAGCAGCTTGGAACAGGGGGCCACCGGGGAGCTGTTTTTT.

A remark on this clone: Other nucleotide sequences in the sample specify the same CDR3. The gene calls are TRBV5-1 and TRBJ1-2, with 8 bases aligning to TRBD1. The CDR3 is 13 residues long. The V and J ends lost 4 bases and 6 bases, in that order; junction bases with no gene match: 5. Germline CDR1 and CDR2: SGHRS and YFSETQ. CDR3 protein: CASSGQGVDGYTF. CDR3 DNA: TGCGCCAGCAGCGGACAGGGAGTTGATGGCTACACCTTC.

The chain has TRBV11-1 and TRBJ2-4; unclear D gene. Looked up from germline, CDR1 is SGHAT and CDR2 is FQDESV (reference sequence). This CDR3 has 13 amino acids. The V and J ends lost 2 bases and 0 bases respectively, with 2 bases between them. CDR3 in DNA: TGTGCCAGCAGCTTACTAGCCAAAAACATTCAGTACTTC. Translation gives CASSLLAKNIQYF.

V is TRBV9 and J is TRBJ2-7, with TRBD1 identical over 9 bases. V shed 0 bases, J shed 7 bases, and the junction held 11 bases outside the gene matches. The CDR3 consists of 16 residues. Germline values: CDR1 SGDLS, CDR2 YYNGEE. The CDR3 region is CASSVDNETGGREQYF. The CDR3 nucleotides are TGTGCCAGCAGCGTAGACAACGAGACAGGGGGGAGAGAGCAGTACTTC.

The gene calls are TRBV4-3 and TRBJ2-1, with 10 nucleotides matching TRBD2. CDR3 length: 18 amino acids. V trimming: 5 bases; J trimming: 0 bases; junction bases outside the gene matches: 10. The germline V gene encodes CDR1 LGHNA and CDR2 YSLEER. The CDR3 loop is CASSASLAGARSYNEQFF. In DNA form, the CDR3 reads TGCGCCAGCAGCGCCAGCCTAGCGGGAGCCCGCTCCTACAATGAGCAGTTCTTC.

This sequence joins TRBV5-1 and TRBJ2-3; 12 bases are a match to TRBD2. Unmatched junction bases numbered 2, after V lost 3 bases and J lost 6 bases. Germline-derived CDR1 and CDR2 are SGHRS and YFSETQ. The CDR3 consists of 14 residues. The CDR3 bases are TGCGCCAGCAGCTCCCTAGCGGGGGGGGATACGCAGTATTTT. This codes for CASSSLAGGDTQYF.

This sequence joins TRBV5-4 and TRBJ1-2; the match to TRBD1 covers 7 bases. V shed 0 bases, J shed 7 bases, and the junction held 9 bases outside the gene matches. Germline V gene data show CDR1 as SGHNT and CDR2 as YYREEE (reference sequence). The CDR3 spans 15 residues. The CDR3 region is CASSLAQGVRIGYTF. The CDR3 DNA sequence: TGTGCCAGCAGCTTGGCGCAGGGGGTTCGTATTGGCTACACCTTC. The entire variable domain, with the rest obtained from reference TRBV5-4 and TRBJ1-2, is as follows: ETGVTQSPTHLIKTRGQQVTLRCSSQSGHNTVSWYQQALGQGPQFIFQYYREEENGRGNFPPRFSGLQFPNYSSELNVNALELDDSALYLCASSLAQGVRIGYTFGSGTRLTVV.

The chain carries TRBV7-3 and TRBJ2-2; D gene unclear. Between the trimmed V and J ends, which lost 2 bases and 5 bases, there was a span of 9 bases. There are 14 residues in the CDR3. The germline V gene has CDR1 SGHTA and CDR2 FQGTGA. CDR3 amino acids: CASSLSLVTGELFF. In DNA form, the CDR3 reads TGTGCCAGCAGCTTATCCCTCGTGACCGGGGAGCTGTTTTTT. Filled out from reference TRBV7-3 and TRBJ2-2, the complete variable domain reads GAGVSQTPSNKVTEKGKYVELRCDPISGHTALYWYRQSLGQGPEFLIYFQGTGAADDSGLPNDRFFAVRPEGSVSTLKIQRTERGDSAVYLCASSLSLVTGELFFGEGSRLTVL.

The CDR3 sequence: CASSVGTSGTHQETQYF. In DNA, the CDR3 is TGTGCCAGCAGCGTGGGGACTAGCGGGACCCACCAAGAGACCCAGTACTTC. V is TRBV7-3 and J is TRBJ2-5, with 13 nucleotides matching TRBD2. CDR3 length: 17 residues. The trim removed 5 bases at V and 0 bases at J, leaving 6 bases unmatched. Germline V CDR1 and CDR2: SGHTA, FQGTGA.

CDR3 loop: CASSSTSGDTYEQYF. The CDR3 region has the DNA TGTGCCAGCAGTTCGACTAGCGGGGACACCTACGAGCAGTACTTC. This sequence joins TRBV6-6 and TRBJ2-7; 11 bases are a match to TRBD2. The germline CDR1 and CDR2 sequences are MNHNY and SVGAGI (reference sequence). The J segment lost 2 bases and the V segment lost 4 bases, leaving 4 bases of the junction unmatched. This CDR3 is built from 15 residues.

Of note for this clone: Other DNA variants within this sample encode the same CDR3. This chain joins TRBV11-2 and TRBJ2-3; D is unclear. The length of the CDR3 is 13 residues. Germline values: CDR1 SGHAT, CDR2 FQNNGV. The V end lost 0 bases, the J end lost 2 bases, and 3 bases lay between the germline ends. The CDR3: CASSLDYTDTQYF. The CDR3 bases are TGTGCCAGCAGCTTAGATTACACAGATACGCAGTATTTT.